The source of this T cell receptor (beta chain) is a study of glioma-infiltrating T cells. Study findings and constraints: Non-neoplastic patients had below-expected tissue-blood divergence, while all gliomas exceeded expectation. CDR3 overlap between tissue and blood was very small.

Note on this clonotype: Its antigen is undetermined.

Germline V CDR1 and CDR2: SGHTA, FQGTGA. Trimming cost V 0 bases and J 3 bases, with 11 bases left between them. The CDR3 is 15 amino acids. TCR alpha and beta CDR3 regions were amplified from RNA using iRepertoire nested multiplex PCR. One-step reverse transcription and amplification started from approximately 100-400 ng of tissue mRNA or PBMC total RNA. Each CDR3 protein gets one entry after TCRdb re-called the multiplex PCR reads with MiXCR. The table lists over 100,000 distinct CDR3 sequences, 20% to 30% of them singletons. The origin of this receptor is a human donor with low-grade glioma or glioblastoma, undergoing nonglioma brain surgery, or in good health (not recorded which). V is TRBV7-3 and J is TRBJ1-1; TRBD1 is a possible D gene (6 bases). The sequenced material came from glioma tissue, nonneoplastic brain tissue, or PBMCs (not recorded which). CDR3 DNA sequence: TGTGCCAGCAGCTTAACGTGGGGGGGCTACACTGAAGCTTTCTTT. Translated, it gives CASSLTWGGYTEAFF.